Below, 24 T cell receptor beta chains from the same sample are listed, as sequenced in a study of blood T cell repertoires in COVID-19. Sequencing was performed with immunoSEQ multiplex PCR; in TCRdb, only in-frame clones are kept and a portion is missing. The sample holds some 250,000 clones, about four fifths seen once. The material sequenced was peripheral blood. Source of these receptors: a woman between 55 and 75 years old with active or convalescent COVID-19.

Of note for this clone: The junction departs from germline at one end; a sequencing error may be responsible. Other DNA sequences in this sample translate to the same CDR3. V usage is TRBV5-6 and J usage is TRBJ1-5; D call uncertain. This CDR3 spans 16 amino acids. In germline, CDR1 is SGHDT, CDR2 YYEEEE. As DNA, the CDR3 is TGTGCCAGCAGCTTTTCGGACGGAGACTACTATCAGCCTCAGCATTTT. It yields the protein CASSFSDGDYYQPQHF.

This clone has a handful of counts. The chain recombines TRBV18 with TRBJ2-1, with a tentative D call TRBD2 (7 bases). The V and J ends lost 3 bases and 0 bases respectively, with 18 bases between them. Germline V gene lookup returns CDR1 KGHSH and CDR2 LQKENI. The CDR3 extends over 18 amino acids. The CDR3: CASSPAGAIGSSYNEQFF. The CDR3 DNA follows: TGTGCCAGCTCACCGGCGGGGGCCATAGGGAGCTCCTACAATGAGCAGTTCTTC.

The genes are TRBV10-3 and TRBJ1-2; the D is unclear. CDR1 and CDR2 (germline): ENHRY, SYGVKD. Trimming left V 0 bases short and J 4 bases short, with 9 bases between. This CDR3 is 14 amino acids long. CDR3 sequence (DNA): TGTGCCATCAGTGAGTCAATGCAGGTCTATGGCTACACCTTC. Its protein product is CAISESMQVYGYTF.

The chain uses TRBV7-8 and TRBJ2-4, with a tentative D call TRBD1 (6 bases). Trimming left V 4 bases short and J 4 bases short, with 26 bases between. The CDR3 runs 19 residues. Germline V gene data show CDR1 as SGHVS and CDR2 as FQNEAQ. The CDR3 bases are TGTGCCAGCAGCTCAACCCGAACAGGGACGATGGCCCTGAAAAACATTCAGTACTTC. It translates to CASSSTRTGTMALKNIQYF.

This chain joins TRBV5-4 and TRBJ2-3, with 8 nucleotides matching TRBD2. V trimming: 4 bases; J trimming: 4 bases; junction bases outside the gene matches: 11. Germline assignment: CDR1 SGHNT and CDR2 YYREEE (reference sequence). The CDR3 loop spans 16 amino acids. The CDR3 DNA reads as TGTGCCAGCAGCCCCGTAGCGGGGCGATCGGCAGATACGCAGTATTTT. Translated, it gives CASSPVAGRSADTQYF.

The chain is built from TRBV27 and TRBJ2-7, with 8 bases fitting TRBD1. CDR3 length: 13 residues. The J segment lost 6 bases and the V segment lost 5 bases, leaving 6 bases of the junction unmatched. Per the germline V gene, CDR1 is MNHEY and CDR2 is SMNVEV (reference sequence). CDR3 DNA: TGTGCCAGCAGTCCCCGGACAGGGCCCGAGCAGTACTTC. Translation gives CASSPRTGPEQYF.

The chain is built from TRBV19 and TRBJ1-5; D remains unclear. The CDR3 contains 14 residues. The V and J ends lost 7 bases and 1 base respectively, with 11 bases between them. CDR1 is LNHDA, CDR2 SQIVND, per germline (reference sequence). The CDR3 sequence is CASTPLRSNQPQHF. The CDR3 coding sequence is TGTGCCAGTACCCCCCTGAGGAGCAATCAGCCCCAGCATTTT.

V and J are TRBV30 and TRBJ1-5, with D perhaps matching TRBD1 (6 bases). The CDR3 extends over 13 amino acids. Trimming left V 5 bases short and J 5 bases short, with 13 bases between. CDR1 and CDR2 from the germline V gene are GTSNPN and SVGIG (reference sequence). The CDR3 region has the DNA TGTGCCTGGGGCGACAGGTTTGATCAGCCCCAGCATTTT. Its protein product is CAWGDRFDQPQHF.

This clone showed up just a few times. The gene calls are TRBV5-8 and TRBJ2-7, with a possible D match to TRBD2 (6 bases). The germline CDR1 and CDR2 sequences are SGHTS and YDEGEE. Trimming took off 1 base at V and 7 bases at J, with 15 bases between the two ends. The CDR3 loop spans 14 amino acids. DNA of the CDR3: TGTGCCAGCAGCTTGAGGGGTAGCGGAGGGGAGCAGTACTTC. Translated: CASSLRGSGGEQYF.

In this sample, this clone turned up a few times. The chain has TRBV3-1 (or the pseudogene TRBV3-2) and TRBJ1-3; D possibly corresponds to TRBD1 (5 bases). Per the germline V gene, CDR1 is LGHDT and CDR2 is YNNKEL (reference sequence). The CDR3 covers 16 residues. V gave up 2 bases and J gave up 4 bases, with 15 bases separating them. CDR3 bases: TGTGCCAGCAGCCAATCCCTGACAGAGCTCGGAAACACCATATATTTT. It translates to CASSQSLTELGNTIYF.

J is TRBJ2-1 and V is TRBV28; 7 bases are shared with TRBD1. The CDR3 covers 16 residues. Germline V gives CDR1 MDHEN, CDR2 SYDVKM. V was clipped by 5 bases and J by 4 bases; unmatched bases: 11. The CDR3 DNA follows: TGTGCCAGCAGTCGACCCGGGACAGTTCCTTACAATGAGCAGTTCTTC. It codes for CASSRPGTVPYNEQFF.

The chain links TRBV10-3 to TRBJ1-1; D remains ambiguous. Germline CDR1 and CDR2: ENHRY and SYGVKD. This CDR3 spans 14 amino acids. Trimming pared 0 bases from V and 6 bases from J, leaving 11 bases between. Here the CDR3 DNA reads TGTGCCATCAGTGAGTCGAACAGCTTCTCTGAAGCTTTCTTT. It specifies CAISESNSFSEAFF.

J is TRBJ1-4 and V is TRBV5-6, with 10 bases identical to TRBD1. V dropped 4 bases and J dropped 6; count of bases not matched to a gene: 3. The CDR3 loop spans 14 amino acids. Germline V lookup: CDR1 SGHDT, CDR2 YYEEEE. The CDR3 DNA reads TGTGCCAGCAGCACCGGGACAGGGGATGAAAAACTGTTTTTT. Its translation is CASSTGTGDEKLFF.

This chain uses TRBV2 with TRBJ2-3, with 10 bases lining up with TRBD2. The CDR3 covers 14 residues. Germline V gene sequence: CDR1 SNHLY, CDR2 FYNNEI. Germline trimming cut 8 bases from V and 3 bases from J; bases unmatched to any gene: 5. CDR3: CASLRLAGTDTQYF. CDR3 bases: TGTGCCAGCCTTAGACTAGCGGGTACAGATACGCAGTATTTT. Filled out from reference TRBV2 and TRBJ2-3, the complete variable domain reads EPEVTQTPSHQVTQMGQEVILRCVPISNHLYFYWYRQILGQKVEFLVSFYNNEISEKSEIFDDQFSVERPDGSNFTLKIRSTKLEDSAMYFCASLRLAGTDTQYFGPGTRLTVL.

This sequence joins TRBV30 and TRBJ2-7; tentative D call: TRBD1 (6 bases). The germline CDR1 and CDR2 sequences are GTSNPN and SVGIG (reference sequence). The length of the CDR3 is 14 residues. V shed 0 bases and J shed 6 bases, with 15 bases lying between them. This chain's CDR3 is CAWSVRLVRGEQYF. The CDR3 bases are TGTGCCTGGAGTGTTAGGCTCGTCAGGGGCGAGCAGTACTTC.

The J gene is TRBJ2-7, the V gene TRBV27; 8 bases align to TRBD1. CDR3 length: 13 amino acids. CDR1 is MNHEY, CDR2 SMNVEV, per germline (reference sequence). Trimming cost V 3 bases and J 7 bases; bases outside gene matches: 5. CDR3 protein: CASSFRGQGEQYF. The CDR3 DNA sequence: TGTGCCAGCAGTTTCCGAGGACAGGGAGAGCAGTACTTC.

This rearrangement joins TRBV7-3 to TRBJ2-1, with TRBD2 matching 10 bases. Germline-derived CDR1 and CDR2 are SGHTA and FQGTGA. This CDR3 has 15 amino acids. V shed 2 bases, J shed 7 bases, and the junction held 5 bases outside the gene matches. The CDR3 protein is CASSLSAGGQNEQFF. The CDR3, as DNA: TGTGCCAGCAGCTTATCAGCGGGGGGGCAGAATGAGCAGTTCTTC.

This clone was seen only once. The V call is TRBV5-1, the J call TRBJ1-3; TRBD1 aligns across 7 bases. J gave up 4 bases and V 4 bases, and 5 bases lay outside the gene matches. The germline gives CDR1 SGHRS, CDR2 YFSETQ. The CDR3 spans 14 residues. The CDR3: CASSTTGAGNTIYF. The CDR3 DNA follows: TGCGCCAGCAGCACCACAGGGGCCGGAAACACCATATATTTT.

The chain employs TRBV11-2 and TRBJ1-1, with unresolved D. Trimming left V 2 bases short and J 6 bases short, with 7 bases between. The V gene's germline CDR1 is SGHAT and CDR2 FQNNGV. There are 12 residues in the CDR3. The DNA of the CDR3 is TGTGCCAGCAGCTTATTTAGCGCTGAAGCTTTCTTT. This encodes CASSLFSAEAFF.

The chain recombines TRBV18 with TRBJ1-2; TRBD1 matches at 9 bases. The V segment lost 1 base and the J segment 5 bases; nucleotides outside the gene matches: 5. Germline V gene data show CDR1 as KGHSH and CDR2 as LQKENI. CDR3 length equals 15 residues. CDR3 sequence reads: CASSPRQGVEYGYTF. The CDR3 nucleotides are TGTGCCAGCTCACCACGACAGGGGGTGGAATATGGCTACACCTTC.

The chain links TRBV5-1 to TRBJ2-1, with 11 bases identical to TRBD2. Germline V CDR1 and CDR2: SGHRS, YFSETQ. After removal of 0 bases from V and 6 bases from J, the junction contained 8 bases not matched to a gene. The CDR3 length is 17 residues. The CDR3 is CASSLVLAGGTGNEQFF. The CDR3 DNA reads TGCGCCAGCAGCTTGGTTCTAGCGGGGGGAACGGGCAATGAGCAGTTCTTC.

V usage is TRBV29-1 and J usage is TRBJ1-2; a possible D gene is TRBD1 (5 bases). In germline, CDR1 is SQVTM, CDR2 ANQGSEA. V was cut by 6 bases and J by 4 bases, with 21 bases left in between. The CDR3 totals 15 residues. CDR3 amino acids: CSVQGGAGRVYGYTF. The CDR3 DNA sequence: TGCAGCGTGCAGGGCGGGGCAGGGCGGGTCTATGGCTACACCTTC.

The chain carries TRBV6-5 and TRBJ1-2, with D uncertain. The CDR3 contains 13 residues. V was cut by 0 bases and J by 9 bases, with 11 bases left in between. CDR1 and CDR2 (germline): MNHEY, SVGAGI. The DNA for the CDR3 is TGTGCCAGCAGTTACTCGGCAGGAGGTCGCTACACCTTC. This codes for CASSYSAGGRYTF.

J is TRBJ2-1 and V is TRBV7-8; D unresolved. With 1 base removed from V and 8 bases from J, the gap between germline ends came to 15 bases. Germline V lookup: CDR1 SGHVS, CDR2 FQNEAQ. The CDR3 extends over 15 amino acids. This CDR3 is CASSLGRLMFDEQFF. The CDR3 DNA follows: TGTGCCAGCAGCTTAGGGCGGCTTATGTTTGATGAGCAGTTCTTC.